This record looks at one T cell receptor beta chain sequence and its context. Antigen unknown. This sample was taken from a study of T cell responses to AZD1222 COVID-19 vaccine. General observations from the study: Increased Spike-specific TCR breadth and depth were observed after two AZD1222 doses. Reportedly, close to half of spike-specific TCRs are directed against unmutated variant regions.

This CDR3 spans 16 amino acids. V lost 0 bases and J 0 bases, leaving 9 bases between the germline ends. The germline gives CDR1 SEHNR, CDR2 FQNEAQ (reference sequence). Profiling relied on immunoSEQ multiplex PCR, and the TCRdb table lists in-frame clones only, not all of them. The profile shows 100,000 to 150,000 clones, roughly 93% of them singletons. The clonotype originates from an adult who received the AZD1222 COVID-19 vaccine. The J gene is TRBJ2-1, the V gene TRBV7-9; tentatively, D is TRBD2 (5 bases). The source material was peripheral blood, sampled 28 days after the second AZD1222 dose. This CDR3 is CASSLATGFSYNEQFF. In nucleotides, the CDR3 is TGTGCCAGCAGCTTAGCGACGGGGTTCTCCTACAATGAGCAGTTCTTC. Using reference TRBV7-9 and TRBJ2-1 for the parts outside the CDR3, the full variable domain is DTGVSQNPRHKITKRGQNVTFRCDPISEHNRLYWYRQTLGQGPEFLTYFQNEAQLEKSRLLSDRFSAERPKGSFSTLEIQRTEQGDSAMYLCASSLATGFSYNEQFFGPGTRLTVL.